This note documents a single TCR beta chain sequence. The data originate from a study of CD8 T cells in Susac syndrome. V shed 6 bases and J shed 2 bases, with 12 bases lying between them. Germline CDR1 and CDR2: MNHEY and SVGAGI. The CDR3 consists of 14 residues. When the RNA was reverse transcribed, random hexamers were used with an input of about 0.45 to 1 ug. TCRdb re-called the immunoSEQ multiplex PCR reads with MiXCR, one entry per CDR3 protein. The table lists about 200,000 distinct CDR3 sequences, roughly 94% of them singletons. Controls were age- and sex-matched healthy donors. TEMRA cells were FACS-enriched, unlike CD8+ and CD4+ T cells, which were negatively isolated.

The chain has TRBV6-5 and TRBJ2-3; D call uncertain. The receptor's source is a human donor in good health. The sample taken for sequencing was CD4+ T cells from PBMCs. The CDR3 sequence: CASRTLSTTDTQYF. CDR3 DNA: TGTGCCAGCAGAACGCTGTCTACCACAGATACGCAGTATTTT.